One sample yielded the 31 T cell receptor beta chains listed below, sequenced in a study of graft-versus-host responses after intestinal transplantation (dated by TCRdb to the early 2020s). Libraries were prepared through the immunoSEQ multiplex PCR assay. The source is immuneACCESS, and TCRdb retained only in-frame sequences with V and J called. Part of the clones is not carried over; for the studies checked, unresolved V genes explain less than half of this, and the remainder is unexplained. The sample records under 90,000 clones, almost 90% of which are singletons. Approximately 4.1% of the sample goes to the ten largest clones. What these receptors recognize is not known. Read against the paper, the sample's time point label means: cells obtained before transplantation from donor or recipient. The sample was unstimulated CD8+ T cells sorted from spleen or lymph node cells, taken before transplant. These receptors originate from a human donor who was the organ donor for an intestinal transplant.

There are a few counts of this clone. The chain is built from TRBV13 and TRBJ2-2; D is uncertain. V was pared by 10 bases and J by 1 base, with 4 bases between. This CDR3 has 11 residues. Germline CDR1 is PRHDT and CDR2 is FYEKMQ (reference sequence). CDR3: CATLNTGELFF. For the CDR3, the DNA is TGTGCCACCTTGAACACCGGGGAGCTGTTTTTT.

The V gene is TRBV5-8, the J gene TRBJ1-5; D is perhaps TRBD1 (5 bases). Trimming removed 0 bases from V and 6 bases from J, with 13 bases in between. The germline V gene has CDR1 SGHTS and CDR2 YDEGEE. The CDR3 is made up of 15 amino acids. The CDR3 nucleotides read TGTGCCAGCAGCTTGGATGGGGGGGACGGTCAGCCCCAGCATTTT. Its protein is CASSLDGGDGQPQHF.

V and J are TRBV5-4 and TRBJ1-1; weak D call: TRBD1 (6 bases). Germline values: CDR1 SGHNT, CDR2 YYREEE (reference sequence). The CDR3 is made up of 15 amino acids. Trimming removed 2 bases from V and 7 bases from J, with 18 bases in between. The CDR3, as DNA: TGTGCCAGCAGCTTCAACAGGGAGGGGGTTAGTGAAGCTTTCTTT. Translating gives CASSFNREGVSEAFF. Using reference TRBV5-4 and TRBJ1-1 for the parts outside the CDR3, the full variable domain is ETGVTQSPTHLIKTRGQQVTLRCSSQSGHNTVSWYQQALGQGPQFIFQYYREEENGRGNFPPRFSGLQFPNYSSELNVNALELDDSALYLCASSFNREGVSEAFFGQGTRLTVV.

The gene calls are TRBV4-1 and TRBJ1-1; D call uncertain. The CDR3 contains 14 residues. Deletions cut 4 bases from V and 0 bases from J, with 9 bases between. In germline, CDR1 is MGHRA, CDR2 YSYEKL. In DNA, the CDR3 is TGCGCCAGCAGCCCTTCCTCTCTGAACACTGAAGCTTTCTTT. Protein sequence: CASSPSSLNTEAFF.

This chain links TRBV28 with TRBJ1-5; possibly TRBD1 for D (5 bases). V was clipped by 1 base and J by 4 bases, with 14 bases between them. Germline V gene sequence: CDR1 MDHEN, CDR2 SYDVKM. CDR3 length equals 16 residues. The CDR3 spells CASSLSAVGGNQPQHF. CDR3 nucleotide sequence: TGTGCCAGCAGTTTATCCGCCGTTGGGGGGAATCAGCCCCAGCATTTT. The complete variable domain, with remaining parts taken from reference TRBV28 and TRBJ1-5, reads DVKVTQSSRYLVKRTGEKVFLECVQDMDHENMFWYRQDPGLGLRLIYFSYDVKMKEKGDIPEGYSVSREKKERFSLILESASTNQTSMYLCASSLSAVGGNQPQHFGDGTRLSIL.

The chain couples TRBV4-2 to TRBJ2-3, with 13 bases lining up with TRBD2. CDR3 length: 15 residues. In germline, CDR1 is LGHNA, CDR2 YNFKEQ. J was trimmed by 4 bases and V by 4 bases; bases with no gene match: 2. The CDR3 loop reads CASSPLAGGPDTQYF. The CDR3 DNA follows: TGTGCCAGCAGCCCACTAGCGGGGGGGCCAGATACGCAGTATTTT.

In this sample, this clone turned up once. J is TRBJ2-5 and V is TRBV7-9, with TRBD2 identical over 10 bases. The CDR3 sequence is 15 residues long. Trimming removed 4 bases from V and 5 bases from J; junction bases left unmatched: 7. Per germline, CDR1 SEHNR and CDR2 FQNEAQ (reference sequence). In DNA, the CDR3 is TGTGCCAGCAGCTCGAGCGGGGGGGCTACGGAGACCCAGTACTTC. Amino acids: CASSSSGGATETQYF.

The rearrangement uses TRBV6-5 and TRBJ2-2, with D unresolved. Germline-derived CDR1 and CDR2 are MNHEY and SVGAGI. V lost 7 bases and J lost 4, with 7 bases in between. The CDR3 sequence is 12 residues long. The CDR3 protein is CASKEVTGELFF. CDR3 nucleotides: TGTGCCAGCAAAGAGGTCACCGGGGAGCTGTTTTTT.

This chain links TRBV27 with TRBJ1-2; 8 nucleotides align to TRBD1. The germline V gene has CDR1 MNHEY and CDR2 SMNVEV (reference sequence). The CDR3 sequence is 15 residues long. V shed 0 bases and J 6 bases; nucleotides not matched to a gene: 6. CDR3 sequence reads: CASSLSGRGQHGYTF. Here the CDR3 DNA reads TGTGCCAGCAGTTTATCAGGCAGGGGGCAGCATGGCTACACCTTC.

This clone is a singleton in its sample. The V and J genes are TRBV6-1 and TRBJ1-1; TRBD1 matches at 10 bases. Trimming took 5 bases from V and 3 from J; bases not matched to a gene: 3. There are 14 residues in the CDR3. The V gene's germline CDR1 is MNHNS and CDR2 SASEGT. In DNA, the CDR3 is TGTGCCAGCAGTAGACAGGGGGCGGACACTGAAGCTTTCTTT. Translated: CASSRQGADTEAFF.

V and J are TRBV27 and TRBJ1-1, with 10 bases identical to TRBD1. CDR1 MNHEY and CDR2 SMNVEV come from the germline V gene (reference sequence). The CDR3 is 16 amino acids. The ends lost 5 bases at V and 5 bases at J; junction bases unmatched: 11. CDR3 nucleotide sequence: TGTGCCAGCAGTCAGACAGGGGGCAACGGAAGAACTGAAGCTTTCTTT. Amino acid sequence: CASSQTGGNGRTEAFF.

The chain couples TRBV9 to TRBJ2-1, with D possibly TRBD2 on 6 matching bases. V was trimmed by 0 bases and J by 0 bases, leaving 10 bases between them. The germline V gene has CDR1 SGDLS and CDR2 YYNGEE. The CDR3 has 16 amino acids. CDR3: CASSVGRGSSYNEQFF. In nucleotides, the CDR3 is TGTGCCAGCAGCGTAGGACGGGGGAGCTCCTACAATGAGCAGTTCTTC. Full variable domain (remainder filled in from reference TRBV9 and TRBJ2-1): DSGVTQTPKHLITATGQRVTLRCSPRSGDLSVYWYQQSLDQGLQFLIQYYNGEERAKGNILERFSAQQFPDLHSELNLSSLELGDSALYFCASSVGRGSSYNEQFFGPGTRLTVL.

The chain joins TRBV2 to TRBJ1-1; D not resolved. CDR1 SNHLY and CDR2 FYNNEI come from the germline V gene. V lost 8 bases and J 4 bases, leaving 11 bases between the germline ends. The CDR3 has 12 residues. The DNA of the CDR3 is TGTGCCAGCTACGAGGCGGGCACTGAAGCTTTCTTT. This translates into CASYEAGTEAFF.

This chain links TRBV13 with TRBJ2-2; the D gene is possibly TRBD2 (5 bases). V was pared by 4 bases and J by 5 bases, with 11 bases between. The CDR3 is 14 residues long. Germline assignment: CDR1 PRHDT and CDR2 FYEKMQ (reference sequence). CDR3 bases: TGTGCCAGCAGCTCGAGGACTGGAACCGGGGAGCTGTTTTTT. Translating it yields CASSSRTGTGELFF.

There are a few counts of this clone. The chain links TRBV5-1 to TRBJ1-2; TRBD1 matches at 7 bases. This CDR3 spans 16 amino acids. The J segment lost 4 bases and the V segment lost 0 bases, leaving 9 bases of the junction unmatched. Germline V gene sequence: CDR1 SGHRS, CDR2 YFSETQ. CDR3 DNA: TGCGCCAGCAGCTTGGAATCGGGACAGCAAAGCTATGGCTACACCTTC. Encoded protein: CASSLESGQQSYGYTF. Looking up the rest from reference TRBV5-1 and TRBJ1-2 gives the full variable domain: KAGVTQTPRYLIKTRGQQVTLSCSPISGHRSVSWYQQTPGQGLQFLFEYFSETQRNKGNFPGRFSGRQFSNSRSEMNVSTLELGDSALYLCASSLESGQQSYGYTFGSGTRLTVV.

The V and J genes are TRBV5-4 and TRBJ1-6; tentative D call: TRBD1 (5 bases). Trimming took off 0 bases at V and 14 bases at J, with 18 bases between the two ends. There are 15 residues in the CDR3. From germline, CDR1 is SGHNT and CDR2 YYREEE (reference sequence). The CDR3 region has the DNA TGTGCCAGCAGCTTGGGAGGTCAGGGTAGGTTGGCCCTCCACTTT. It yields the protein CASSLGGQGRLALHF.

The chain couples TRBV2 to TRBJ2-7; D may be TRBD1 (5 bases). The germline V gene encodes CDR1 SNHLY and CDR2 FYNNEI. Trimming removed 5 bases from V and 4 bases from J, with 12 bases in between. The CDR3 consists of 13 residues. This chain's CDR3 is CASSRQGSYEQYV. For the CDR3, the DNA is TGTGCCAGCAGTAGGCAGGGTTCATACGAGCAGTACGTC.

With respect to this clone: Other DNA sequences in this sample translate to the same CDR3. This rearrangement joins TRBV4-1 to TRBJ1-1, with 9 bases matching TRBD1. Losses at the gene ends were 2 bases for V and 1 base for J; bases not matched to a gene: 2. The CDR3 loop spans 15 amino acids. Germline CDR1 MGHRA, CDR2 YSYEKL. CDR3 sequence reads: CASSQRQGGNTEAFF. The CDR3 nucleotides are TGCGCCAGCAGCCAAAGACAGGGGGGGAACACTGAAGCTTTCTTT.

The genes are TRBV7-3 and TRBJ1-4, with TRBD1 matching over 7 bases. The V gene end was trimmed by 4 bases and the J gene end by 6 bases; junction bases not matched to a gene: 5. From germline, CDR1 is SGHTA and CDR2 FQGTGA. This CDR3 spans 14 amino acids. The CDR3 is CASSSRQGDEKLFF. Written as DNA, the CDR3 is TGTGCCAGCAGCTCTAGACAGGGTGATGAAAAACTGTTTTTT.

The chain has TRBV2 and TRBJ2-5, with D unresolved. The germline gives CDR1 SNHLY, CDR2 FYNNEI. The V end was cut by 6 bases, the J end by 2 bases, with 19 bases between. There are 16 residues in the CDR3. CDR3 sequence: CASRTIRGSPQETQYF. CDR3 nucleotide sequence: TGTGCCAGCAGAACAATCAGAGGCAGCCCGCAAGAGACCCAGTACTTC. Using reference TRBV2 and TRBJ2-5 for the parts outside the CDR3, the full variable domain is EPEVTQTPSHQVTQMGQEVILRCVPISNHLYFYWYRQILGQKVEFLVSFYNNEISEKSEIFDDQFSVERPDGSNFTLKIRSTKLEDSAMYFCASRTIRGSPQETQYFGPGTRLLVL.

DNA for the CDR3: TGTGCCAGCACTTACTCAGAGACCCAGTACTTC. Translation: CASTYSETQYF. This rearrangement joins TRBV28 to TRBJ2-5; D remains unclear. Germline V gene lookup returns CDR1 MDHEN and CDR2 SYDVKM. V was shortened by 7 bases and J by 4 bases, with 7 bases between the two germline ends. The length of the CDR3 is 11 residues. The variable domain in full, with the rest retrieved from reference TRBV28 and TRBJ2-5, is DVKVTQSSRYLVKRTGEKVFLECVQDMDHENMFWYRQDPGLGLRLIYFSYDVKMKEKGDIPEGYSVSREKKERFSLILESASTNQTSMYLCASTYSETQYFGPGTRLLVL.

This chain connects TRBV9 to TRBJ2-3, with TRBD2 matching over 7 bases. V was clipped by 3 bases and J by 2 bases; unmatched bases: 12. This CDR3 comprises 17 residues. The germline V gene has CDR1 SGDLS and CDR2 YYNGEE. As DNA, the CDR3 is TGTGCCAGCAGCGAGGGCCTAGCGGCTACCACCACAGATACGCAGTATTTT. Translation: CASSEGLAATTTDTQYF.

This sequence joins TRBV7-2 and TRBJ2-5; TRBD2 agrees at 11 bases. The CDR3 is made up of 15 amino acids. The germline V gene has CDR1 SGHTA and CDR2 FQGNSA. V shed 7 bases, J shed 0 bases, and the junction held 4 bases outside the gene matches. The CDR3 reads CASTPGLADQETQYF. CDR3 nucleotide sequence: TGTGCCAGCACCCCGGGACTAGCGGACCAAGAGACCCAGTACTTC.

This clone was observed a few times. The chain recombines TRBV20-1 with TRBJ1-5; tentatively, D is TRBD1 (5 bases). The CDR3 runs to 11 residues. Germline V gives CDR1 DFQATT, CDR2 SNEGSKA (reference sequence). Deletions cut 5 bases from V and 8 bases from J, with 10 bases between. The CDR3 protein is CSAHQGEPQHF. CDR3 coding DNA: TGCAGTGCTCACCAAGGGGAGCCCCAGCATTTT.

This clone was found once. The chain employs TRBV4-1 and TRBJ2-5; 11 bases agree with TRBD1. The CDR3 length is 18 residues. Germline CDR1 reads MGHRA; CDR2 reads YSYEKL. The V and J ends lost 1 base and 5 bases, in that order; junction bases with no gene match: 12. CDR3 nucleotides: TGCGCCAGCAGCCAAGTGGGGACAGGGGGGATTAAATTGGAGACCCAGTACTTC. This translates into CASSQVGTGGIKLETQYF.

V and J are TRBV5-1 and TRBJ1-2; 12 nucleotides align to TRBD1. The CDR3 sequence is 16 residues long. With V trimmed by 0 bases and J by 6 bases, 6 bases remained unmatched. Germline CDR1 is SGHRS and CDR2 is YFSETQ. CDR3 nucleotide sequence: TGCGCCAGCAGCTTGGAGTGGGGACAGGGGGCGAATGGCTACACCTTC. Protein product: CASSLEWGQGANGYTF. Supplemented by reference TRBV5-1 and TRBJ1-2, the full variable domain reads KAGVTQTPRYLIKTRGQQVTLSCSPISGHRSVSWYQQTPGQGLQFLFEYFSETQRNKGNFPGRFSGRQFSNSRSEMNVSTLELGDSALYLCASSLEWGQGANGYTFGSGTRLTVV.

The chain carries TRBV5-6 and TRBJ1-3; D unresolved. CDR3 size: 14 residues. Trimming took 4 bases from V and 2 from J, leaving 10 bases between them. CDR1 is SGHDT and CDR2 is YYEEEE in the germline V gene. CDR3 bases: TGTGCCAGCAGCATTAGTTCTACTGGAAACACCATATATTTT. Its protein is CASSISSTGNTIYF.

This chain links TRBV19 with TRBJ2-1; maybe TRBD2 (5 bases). This CDR3 has 15 amino acids. Per germline, CDR1 LNHDA and CDR2 SQIVND (reference sequence). V was clipped by 5 bases and J by 0 bases, with 11 bases between them. CDR3 coding DNA: TGTGCCAGTAGTGGGTCCGGAGGCTCCTACAATGAGCAGTTCTTC. Its protein is CASSGSGGSYNEQFF.

The J gene is TRBJ2-1, the V gene TRBV6-6; tentative D call: TRBD1 (6 bases). There are 14 residues in the CDR3. CDR1 MNHNY and CDR2 SVGAGI come from the germline V gene (reference sequence). Trimming stripped 2 bases from V and 4 bases from J, with 9 bases between. This CDR3 reads CASSYRDIYNEQFF. Written as DNA, the CDR3 is TGTGCCAGCAGTTACCGGGACATATACAATGAGCAGTTCTTC.

This chain links TRBV4-2 with TRBJ2-3; D perhaps matches TRBD2 (5 bases). Trimming stripped 3 bases from V and 0 bases from J, with 10 bases between. Germline lookup yields CDR1 LGHNA and CDR2 YNFKEQ. The CDR3 consists of 15 residues. CDR3 nucleotide sequence: TGTGCCAGCAGCCAGCGGCCGGGGAGCACAGATACGCAGTATTTT. Translated, it gives CASSQRPGSTDTQYF.

This rearrangement joins TRBV7-9 to TRBJ1-3; TRBD1 aligns across 7 bases. The germline gives CDR1 SEHNR, CDR2 FQNEAQ (reference sequence). J lost 7 bases, V lost 7 bases, and 7 bases had no gene match. This CDR3 comprises 13 residues. The CDR3 DNA is TGTGCCAGCACCGCGACAGGGCCGAACACCATATATTTT. Its translation is CASTATGPNTIYF.